This T cell receptor (beta chain) came from a study of neurological immune-mediated disorders. Synthesis of cDNA was carried out by template-switch 5'RACE. The reaction used 10-nucleotide random UMIs. Every sequencing run returned over 170 million TCR-beta sequences, which were derived from 15-18 subjects. TCRdb used MiXCR to reprocess the 5' RACE reads, holding one entry per CDR3 protein. This table holds more than 75,000 distinct CDR3 sequences, roughly 3.2% found once. Points from the study as a whole: Phylogenetic grouping assigned the repertoires of 18 of 34 multiple sclerosis patients to a single related-CDR3 cluster, representing a possible signature. None of the CDR3 amino acid sequences in expanded clones turned up in more than one subject, which points to private repertoires in all groups.

The germline CDR1 and CDR2 sequences are LGHNT and FRNRAP. After removal of 6 bases from V and 13 bases from J, the junction contained 12 bases not matched to a gene. This CDR3 region has 13 residues. This clonotype was counted many times. Its antigen is unidentified. The rearrangement uses TRBV12-5 and TRBJ2-1; 7 bases fit TRBD1. The clonotype originates from a woman aged 50 to 60 with multiple sclerosis. Specimen: PBMCs. CDR3 bases: TGTGCTAGTGGCCCGACAGGGTCAGGTAGTCAGTTCTTC. Encoded protein: CASGPTGSGSQFF.